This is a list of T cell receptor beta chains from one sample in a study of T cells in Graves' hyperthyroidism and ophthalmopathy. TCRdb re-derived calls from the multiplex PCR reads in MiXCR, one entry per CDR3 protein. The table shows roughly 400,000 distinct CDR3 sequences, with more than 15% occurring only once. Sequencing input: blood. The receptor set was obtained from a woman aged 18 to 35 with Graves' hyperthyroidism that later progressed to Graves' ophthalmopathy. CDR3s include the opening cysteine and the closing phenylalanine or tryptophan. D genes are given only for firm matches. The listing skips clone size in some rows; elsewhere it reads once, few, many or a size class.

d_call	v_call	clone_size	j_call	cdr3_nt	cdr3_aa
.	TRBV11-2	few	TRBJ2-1	TGTGCCAGCAGCTTAGTGCGACCGGACGGTTACAATGAGCAGTTCTTC	CASSLVRPDGYNEQFF
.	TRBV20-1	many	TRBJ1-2	TGCAGTGCGCCTCAGGGGTATGGCTACACCTTC	CSAPQGYGYTF
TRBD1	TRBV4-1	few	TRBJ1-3	TGCGCCAGCAGCCAACGACCGGGACAGGGGCCTTCGGTCTCTGGAAACACCATATATTTT	CASSQRPGQGPSVSGNTIYF
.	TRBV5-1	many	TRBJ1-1	TGCGCCAGCAGCTTGGAGGGCAGGGGCACTGAAGCTTTCTTT	CASSLEGRGTEAFF
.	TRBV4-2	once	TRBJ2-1	TGTGCCAGCAGCCAAGATCTCACGGGAGTTTGCAATAAGCAGTTCTTC	CASSQDLTGVCNKQFF
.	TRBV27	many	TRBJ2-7	TGTGCCAGCAGTTTATCAGACGGTTACGAGCAGTACTTC	CASSLSDGYEQYF
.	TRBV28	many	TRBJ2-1	TGTGCCAGCAGTTTCCGACGAAAAAATGAGCAGTTCTTC	CASSFRRKNEQFF
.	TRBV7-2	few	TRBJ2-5	TGTGCCAGCAGCTTTGGGGGTTACGGAAAGACCCAGTACTTC	CASSFGGYGKTQYF
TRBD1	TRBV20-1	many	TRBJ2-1	TGCAGTGCTAGATACCCAGGACAGGGCTACAATGAGCAGTTCTTC	CSARYPGQGYNEQFF
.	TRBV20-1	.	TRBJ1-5	TGCAGTGCTAGAGCCCAGGAAAACCTGTACCAGCCCCAGCATTTT	CSARAQENLYQPQHF
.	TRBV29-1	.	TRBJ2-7	TGCAGCGTTATGACTATCTACGAGCAGTACTTC	CSVMTIYEQYF
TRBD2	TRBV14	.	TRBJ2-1	TGTGCCAGCAGCCAAGAAGCGGGGGGCGCGGGAAATGAGCAGTTCTTC	CASSQEAGGAGNEQFF
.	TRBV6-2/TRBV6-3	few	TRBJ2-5	TGTGCCAGCAGTTACTCCGCTAGTCCACAAGAGACCCAGTACTTC	CASSYSASPQETQYF
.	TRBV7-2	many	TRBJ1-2	TGTGCCAGCAGCTTAGGAGGTAGCAATAACTATGGCTACACCTTC	CASSLGGSNNYGYTF
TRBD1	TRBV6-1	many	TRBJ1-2	TGTGCCAGCAGTGATCGGACAGGGAACTATGGCTACACCTTC	CASSDRTGNYGYTF
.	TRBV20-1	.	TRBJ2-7	TGCAGTGCTAGAGATTCCGGCGGATTATCCTACGAGCAGTACTTC	CSARDSGGLSYEQYF